The source of this T cell receptor (beta chain) is a study of T cell responses to AZD1222 COVID-19 vaccine. Points from the study as a whole: Nearly half of the spike-specific TCRs reportedly recognize variant regions that carry no mutations. CD4 TCRs linked to vaccination spanned spike, dominating at 160-218 and 743-854.

Turning to this clone: Its specificity is unknown.

V was cut by 3 bases and J by 2 bases, with 16 bases left in between. The germline gives CDR1 KGHSH, CDR2 LQKENI. The CDR3 is made up of 16 amino acids. Sequencing used immunoSEQ multiplex PCR; TCRdb keeps in-frame clones, though not all of them. The profile shows 85,000 to 90,000 clones, about nine tenths of them singletons. This clonotype was sampled from an adult in good health. The chain uses TRBV18 and TRBJ1-1, with D possibly TRBD1 on 6 matching bases. Sequenced material: peripheral blood, taken on day 0 of AZD1222 vaccination. CDR3 in amino acids: CASSPRQGFSNTEAFF. Written as DNA, the CDR3 is TGTGCCAGCTCACCGAGGCAGGGGTTCTCAAACACTGAAGCTTTCTTT.